Below, 8 T cell receptor beta chains from the same sample are listed, as sequenced in a study of T cells in localized non-small cell lung cancer. Method: immunoSEQ multiplex PCR; TCRdb's copy keeps in-frame clones and lacks some. Counted here are 70,000 to 80,000 clones, 70% to 90% occurring once; the ten biggest clones make up 20% to 25%. This specimen was peripheral blood, taken before any cancer treatment. These receptors originate from a woman aged 35 to 75 with stage I squamous cell lung carcinoma.

This chain connects TRBV15 to TRBJ2-5, with TRBD2 matching over 14 bases. CDR1 is LNHNV, CDR2 YYDKDF, per germline (reference sequence). This CDR3 region has 17 residues. The J segment lost 2 bases and the V segment lost 3 bases, leaving 5 bases of the junction unmatched. As DNA, the CDR3 is TGTGCCACCAGCAGGGGGGGACTAGCGGGGGCTCAAGAGACCCAGTACTTC. Protein sequence: CATSRGGLAGAQETQYF. The full variable domain, in which reference TRBV15 and TRBJ2-5 provide the parts outside the CDR3, is DAMVIQNPRYQVTQFGKPVTLSCSQTLNHNVMYWYQQKSSQAPKLLFHYYDKDFNNEADTPDNFQSRRPNTSFCFLDIRSPGLGDTAMYLCATSRGGLAGAQETQYFGPGTRLLVL.

The chain links TRBV30 to TRBJ2-5; D is possibly TRBD1 (5 bases). The CDR3 extends over 12 amino acids. Trimming took off 5 bases at V and 7 bases at J, with 14 bases between the two ends. Germline V CDR1 and CDR2: GTSNPN, SVGIG (reference sequence). The CDR3 reads CAWGALRATQYF. The CDR3 DNA reads TGTGCCTGGGGGGCCCTTCGGGCGACCCAGTACTTC.

The chain carries TRBV5-4 and TRBJ2-7, with 11 bases fitting TRBD1. This CDR3 has 14 residues. Germline CDR1 reads SGHNT; CDR2 reads YYREEE (reference sequence). V shed 5 bases and J 5 bases; nucleotides not matched to a gene: 6. CDR3 DNA: TGTGCCAGCAGACCCGGGACAGGGGGTAACGAGCAGTACTTC. Its translation is CASRPGTGGNEQYF.

The chain has TRBV5-1 and TRBJ2-2; a weak D match, TRBD1 (6 bases). CDR3 length equals 16 residues. Germline V gene lookup returns CDR1 SGHRS and CDR2 YFSETQ. V was pared by 4 bases and J by 4 bases, with 17 bases between. The CDR3: CASSTGPSQGTGELFF. The CDR3 DNA is TGCGCCAGCAGCACAGGGCCGTCGCAGGGCACCGGGGAGCTGTTTTTT.

This sequence joins TRBV7-6 and TRBJ1-1; possibly TRBD1 for D (6 bases). Germline V gene data show CDR1 as SGHVS and CDR2 as FNYEAQ. The CDR3 has 17 amino acids. V was trimmed by 2 bases and J by 5 bases, leaving 21 bases between them. CDR3 nucleotides: TGTGCCAGCAGCTTAAGCGGTGCGTTGGCAGGGGTTACTGAAGCTTTCTTT. Residues: CASSLSGALAGVTEAFF. The whole variable domain, filled in from reference TRBV7-6 and TRBJ1-1, reads GAGVSQSPRYKVTKRGQDVALRCDPISGHVSLYWYRQALGQGPEFLTYFNYEAQQDKSGLPNDRFSAERPEGSISTLTIQRTEQRDSAMYRCASSLSGALAGVTEAFFGQGTRLTVV.

This clone was found a few times. The genes are TRBV12-5 and TRBJ2-7; TRBD2 matches 8 bases. CDR1 and CDR2 (germline): LGHNT, FRNRAP. The CDR3 has 16 amino acids. J was trimmed by 5 bases and V by 6 bases; bases with no gene match: 15. The CDR3 sequence: CASGLEASGRLDEQYF. CDR3 sequence (DNA): TGTGCTAGTGGCCTTGAGGCTAGCGGGCGTTTGGACGAGCAGTACTTC.

The genes are TRBV6-5 and TRBJ2-7; D might be TRBD1 or TRBD2, each matching 5 bases. The CDR3 is 14 residues long. The germline CDR1 and CDR2 sequences are MNHEY and SVGAGI. V lost 5 bases and J 3 bases, leaving 14 bases between the germline ends. CDR3 sequence: CASSRRDGVYEQYF. The CDR3 nucleotides read TGTGCCAGCAGTCGCCGGGACGGAGTCTACGAGCAGTACTTC.

This clone showed up just a few times. This chain links TRBV4-1 with TRBJ1-4, with D possibly matching TRBD1 (5 bases). The CDR3 loop spans 16 amino acids. Between the trimmed V and J ends, which lost 4 bases and 4 bases, there was a span of 16 bases. Germline CDR1 is MGHRA and CDR2 is YSYEKL. As DNA, the CDR3 is TGCGCCAGCAGCCTAGGGGCGGAACTTATTAATGAAAAACTGTTTTTT. Amino acid sequence: CASSLGAELINEKLFF.